One and the same sample provided the 24 T cell receptor beta chains below, sequenced in a study of early T cells in non-severe SARS-CoV-2 infection. TCRdb redid the calling of the 5' RACE reads with MiXCR, one entry per CDR3 protein. The sample records 60,000 to 70,000 distinct CDR3 sequences, approximately 8.3% being singletons. Sequencing used whole blood. The source of these receptors is an adult who was a healthcare worker with PCR-confirmed SARS-CoV-2 infection or an uninfected control (not recorded which).

Only a few counts were recorded for this clonotype. The chain employs TRBV10-3 and TRBJ2-1; 9 bases are a match to TRBD1. The germline V gene encodes CDR1 ENHRY and CDR2 SYGVKD. V shed 10 bases, J shed 4 bases, and the junction held 8 bases outside the gene matches. The CDR3 spans 14 residues. Here the CDR3 reads CASNRDREYNEQFF. CDR3 DNA: TGTGCCAGCAACCGGGACAGGGAATACAATGAGCAGTTCTTC.

The chain recombines TRBV20-1 with TRBJ1-4; D is uncertain. Germline values: CDR1 DFQATT, CDR2 SNEGSKA (reference sequence). Trimming removed 0 bases from V and 8 bases from J, with 16 bases in between. The CDR3 consists of 15 residues. The CDR3 loop reads CSARDPLAGAEKLFF. The CDR3 DNA sequence: TGCAGTGCTAGAGATCCGCTAGCGGGAGCGGAAAAACTGTTTTTT.

In its sample, this clonotype was seen many times. The V call is TRBV20-1, the J call TRBJ2-5; D is ambiguous. The CDR3 sequence is 11 residues long. From germline, CDR1 is DFQATT and CDR2 SNEGSKA (reference sequence). For the CDR3, the DNA is TGCAGCCCCCTCTTGGGAGAGACCCAGTACTTC. Its protein is CSPLLGETQYF.

The J gene is TRBJ2-3, the V gene TRBV7-3, with a possible D match to TRBD2 (6 bases). Germline V gene data show CDR1 as SGHTA and CDR2 as FQGTGA. The CDR3 extends over 16 amino acids. V dropped 2 bases and J dropped 0 bases, with 12 bases sitting between them. The CDR3 sequence: CASSLQDGRSTDTQYF. The CDR3 nucleotides are TGTGCCAGCAGCTTACAGGACGGGAGAAGCACAGATACGCAGTATTTT.

In its sample, this clonotype was seen many times. This chain links TRBV5-6 with TRBJ1-1; D perhaps matches TRBD1 (5 bases). V shed 4 bases and J shed 1 base, with 14 bases lying between them. Germline V gives CDR1 SGHDT, CDR2 YYEEEE. The CDR3 is 15 amino acids. CDR3 protein: CASSPRGSKNTEAFF. The CDR3 DNA reads as TGTGCCAGCAGCCCAAGGGGCAGCAAGAACACTGAAGCTTTCTTT.

J is TRBJ2-1 and V is TRBV20-1; 12 positions agree with TRBD2. The CDR3 totals 15 residues. The germline V gene encodes CDR1 DFQATT and CDR2 SNEGSKA (reference sequence). The J segment lost 4 bases and the V segment lost 6 bases, leaving 7 bases of the junction unmatched. The CDR3 sequence is CSAVPGTSGYNEQFF. CDR3 coding DNA: TGCAGTGCGGTTCCCGGGACTAGCGGGTACAATGAGCAGTTCTTC.

This clonotype was seen at least ten times. This chain links TRBV5-6 with TRBJ1-2; 7 positions agree with TRBD1. This CDR3 comprises 17 residues. Germline V lookup: CDR1 SGHDT, CDR2 YYEEEE. V shed 4 bases and J 2 bases; nucleotides not matched to a gene: 14. DNA of the CDR3: TGTGCCAGCAGCCCACTACGACAGGGCGTTCGGAACTATGGCTACACCTTC. Translated: CASSPLRQGVRNYGYTF.

The chain employs TRBV4-2 and TRBJ2-2; 9 bases map to TRBD1. The CDR3 is made up of 15 amino acids. V shed 4 bases, J shed 4 bases, and the junction held 4 bases outside the gene matches. Germline V CDR1 and CDR2: LGHNA, YNFKEQ. The CDR3 loop is CASSRGQGSTGELFF. The DNA of the CDR3 is TGTGCCAGCAGCCGTGGACAGGGGAGCACCGGGGAGCTGTTTTTT.

This clonotype was picked up a small number of times. CDR3 in amino acids: CASSPRKGFSPGNADTQYF. CDR3 nucleotides: TGTGCCAGCAGCCCCCGGAAAGGCTTCAGTCCGGGCAACGCAGATACGCAGTATTTT. The rearrangement uses TRBV4-2 and TRBJ2-3; D not resolved. The CDR3 length is 19 residues. Germline-derived CDR1 and CDR2 are LGHNA and YNFKEQ. The V end lost 4 bases, the J end lost 4 bases, and 27 bases lay between the germline ends.

The chain joins TRBV7-6 to TRBJ2-3; D gene uncertain. The V end lost 1 base, the J end lost 4 bases, and 6 bases lay between the germline ends. The germline V gene has CDR1 SGHVS and CDR2 FNYEAQ. CDR3 length: 13 amino acids. This CDR3 is CASSLVASDTQYF. The CDR3 DNA reads TGTGCCAGCAGCTTAGTGGCGTCAGATACGCAGTATTTT. The variable domain in full, completed from reference TRBV7-6 and TRBJ2-3, reads GAGVSQSPRYKVTKRGQDVALRCDPISGHVSLYWYRQALGQGPEFLTYFNYEAQQDKSGLPNDRFSAERPEGSISTLTIQRTEQRDSAMYRCASSLVASDTQYFGPGTRLTVL.

The CDR3 DNA follows: TGTGCCAGCTCGCCCGGGACGGCAACTAATGAAAAACTGTTTTTT. It yields the protein CASSPGTATNEKLFF. This chain connects TRBV18 to TRBJ1-4; tentatively, D is TRBD1 (5 bases). Germline V CDR1 and CDR2: KGHSH, LQKENI. The V end lost 6 bases, the J end lost 0 bases, and 11 bases lay between the germline ends. This CDR3 spans 15 amino acids. The full variable domain, in which reference TRBV18 and TRBJ1-4 provide the parts outside the CDR3, is NAGVMQNPRHLVRRRGQEARLRCSPMKGHSHVYWYRQLPEEGLKFMVYLQKENIIDESGMPKERFSAEFPKEGPSILRIQQVVRGDSAAYFCASSPGTATNEKLFFGSGTQLSVL.

The chain is built from TRBV5-4 and TRBJ1-1; possible D gene TRBD1, 5 bases. The CDR3 runs 12 residues. Trimming left V 5 bases short and J 1 base short, with 6 bases between. Germline CDR1 is SGHNT and CDR2 is YYREEE (reference sequence). CDR3 nucleotide sequence: TGTGCCAGCAGGGGGGGGAACACTGAAGCTTTCTTT. Translating gives CASRGGNTEAFF.

This clonotype was seen more than once but under ten times. The J gene is TRBJ2-3, the V gene TRBV29-1; the D gene is possibly TRBD2 (5 bases). This CDR3 comprises 14 residues. Trimming stripped 7 bases from V and 2 bases from J, with 16 bases between. Germline CDR1 reads SQVTM; CDR2 reads ANQGSEA. CDR3 DNA sequence: TGCAGCGCCTCAGAGGGCGGTTCCACAGATACGCAGTATTTT. Translated: CSASEGGSTDTQYF.

This clonotype has only a few counts. This rearrangement joins TRBV6-5 to TRBJ2-5, with a possible D match to TRBD2 (5 bases). The CDR3 extends over 17 amino acids. Germline CDR1 reads MNHEY; CDR2 reads SVGAGI. Trimming took 2 bases from V and 1 from J, leaving 17 bases between them. CDR3 in amino acids: CASSYDGMEKVQETQYF. The CDR3, as DNA: TGTGCCAGCAGTTACGACGGGATGGAAAAGGTCCAAGAGACCCAGTACTTC.

This clonotype was seen at least ten times. The junction does not match germline at one end; this may be a read error. V and J are TRBV7-8 and TRBJ2-1; perhaps TRBD1 as D (5 bases). The CDR3 is 16 residues long. The germline CDR1 and CDR2 sequences are SGHVS and FQNEAQ. The CDR3 loop is CASSIAPRVGDNEQFF. CDR3 DNA: TGTGCCAGCAGCATAGCCCCCCGGGTAGGGGACAATGAGCAGTTCTTC.

This clonotype has a count of ten or more. The genes are TRBV24-1 and TRBJ2-3; D is unclear. The V gene lost 4 bases and the J gene lost 4 bases, with 11 bases spanning the gap. The germline V gene has CDR1 KGHDR and CDR2 SFDVKD. The CDR3 consists of 14 residues. The CDR3 nucleotides are TGTGCCACCAGTGACTCCGACGCGTCAGATACGCAGTATTTT. The encoded protein is CATSDSDASDTQYF.

The chain couples TRBV18 to TRBJ2-5; 8 bases match TRBD1. CDR3 size: 15 residues. Germline CDR1 KGHSH, CDR2 LQKENI. Trimming cost V 6 bases and J 5 bases; bases outside gene matches: 11. The CDR3 DNA reads as TGTGCCAGCTCGCGCGGACAGGGCCTAGCGGAGACCCAGTACTTC. Translating it yields CASSRGQGLAETQYF.

A few counts support this clonotype. The V and J genes are TRBV29-1 and TRBJ1-4, with a tentative D call TRBD1 (5 bases). This CDR3 comprises 17 residues. Trimming stripped 1 base from V and 11 bases from J, with 26 bases between. Germline-derived CDR1 and CDR2 are SQVTM and ANQGSEA. CDR3 amino acids: CSVEVQGGVSTFGKLFF. DNA for the CDR3: TGCAGCGTTGAAGTTCAGGGCGGTGTATCGACGTTCGGCAAACTGTTTTTT.

This chain links TRBV29-1 with TRBJ2-5; 7 positions match TRBD1. The CDR3 runs 12 residues. Germline CDR1 SQVTM, CDR2 ANQGSEA. J was trimmed by 5 bases and V by 5 bases; bases with no gene match: 5. The DNA for the CDR3 is TGCAGCGTTCGGGACAGTAAGGAGACCCAGTACTTC. It yields the protein CSVRDSKETQYF.

This clonotype has a handful of counts. This sequence joins TRBV7-2 and TRBJ1-2; D is unclear. The germline V and J ends were trimmed by 5 bases and 7 bases, with 20 bases remaining between them. The CDR3 has 15 residues. Germline CDR1 reads SGHTA; CDR2 reads FQGNSA. The CDR3 DNA reads TGTGCCAGCAGCCCGAGACTAGTCAGAAGTGGTGGCTACACCTTC. Translating it yields CASSPRLVRSGGYTF.

The chain uses TRBV29-1 and TRBJ1-1; no reliable D call. V was cut by 6 bases and J by 3 bases, with 17 bases left in between. The CDR3 covers 14 residues. Per the germline V gene, CDR1 is SQVTM and CDR2 is ANQGSEA. The CDR3 is CSVPTGRVDTEAFF. CDR3 bases: TGCAGCGTACCAACGGGCAGAGTGGACACTGAAGCTTTCTTT.

This clonotype has a handful of counts. The chain is built from TRBV6-1 and TRBJ2-3; 8 bases line up with TRBD2. Germline CDR1 reads MNHNS; CDR2 reads SASEGT. The CDR3 consists of 16 residues. With V trimmed by 0 bases and J by 0 bases, 2 bases remained unmatched. The CDR3 is CASSEALAASTDTQYF. DNA of the CDR3: TGTGCCAGCAGTGAAGCACTAGCGGCAAGCACAGATACGCAGTATTTT.

This clonotype was seen a few times. The V and J genes are TRBV19 and TRBJ2-1; 12 nucleotides agree with TRBD2. Per germline, CDR1 LNHDA and CDR2 SQIVND (reference sequence). V gave up 5 bases and J gave up 1 base; unmatched junction bases: 6. This CDR3 region has 17 residues. CDR3 bases: TGTGCCAGTAGTTCGACTAGCGGGGGAGTTTCCTACAATGAGCAGTTCTTC. This codes for CASSSTSGGVSYNEQFF. The complete variable domain, with remaining parts taken from reference TRBV19 and TRBJ2-1, reads DGGITQSPKYLFRKEGQNVTLSCEQNLNHDAMYWYRQDPGQGLRLIYYSQIVNDFQKGDIAEGYSVSREKKESFPLTVTSAQKNPTAFYLCASSSTSGGVSYNEQFFGPGTRLTVL.

The chain's CDR3 is CASSNRLAGFENEQFF. For the CDR3, the DNA is TGTGCCAGCAGCAACCGACTAGCGGGATTTGAGAATGAGCAGTTCTTC. The chain joins TRBV6-1 to TRBJ2-1; 11 bases match TRBD2. Germline values: CDR1 MNHNS, CDR2 SASEGT. CDR3 size: 16 residues. Trimming removed 6 bases from V and 7 bases from J; junction bases left unmatched: 11.